This TCR beta chain came from a study of memory CD4+ T cells and cytomegalovirus serostatus. Turning to the study itself: Healthy Belgian adult donors included nine or ten CMV-positive and 24 CMV-negative people.

Findings and caveats of the study: Suggested: most of the CMV-linked TCR signature lies in CD4+ memory cells.

The authors' processing: Out-of-frame sequences were removed, leaving roughly 2,200,000 distinct TCRbeta sequences. Method: immunoSEQ multiplex PCR; TCRdb's copy keeps in-frame clones and lacks some. Clone size and the V and J calls come from that table; the DNA yielded D and trimming. This repertoire shows over 35,000 clones, 60% to 80% found once; its top ten account for approximately 1%. The sort gate was single viable CD3+CD4+CD8-CD45RO+ cells for memory CD4+ T cells. With regard to this clone: The antigen is not known.

In germline, CDR1 is SGHDT, CDR2 YYEEEE. The CDR3 covers 17 residues. With 0 bases removed from V and 7 bases from J, the gap between germline ends came to 17 bases. Input material: memory CD4+ T cells from blood. The chain carries TRBV5-6 and TRBJ1-6; TRBD1 is a possible D gene (6 bases). The TCR comes from an adult in good health and CMV-seronegative. The CDR3 sequence is CASSLGSRGLGNSPLHF. The DNA of the CDR3 is TGTGCCAGCAGCTTGGGTAGCAGGGGATTGGGGAATTCACCCCTCCACTTT.